Below, 6 T cell receptor beta chains from the same sample are listed, as sequenced in a study of blood T cell repertoires in COVID-19. The assay was immunoSEQ multiplex PCR, and TCRdb's table has in-frame clones only and misses some. The sample contains approximately 300,000 clones, 89% of which appear only once. Sample: PBMCs or T cells enriched from blood (not recorded which). Receptors were obtained from a man between 60 and 75 years old who had recovered from COVID-19.

The gene calls are TRBV19 and TRBJ1-3; TRBD1 might be the D (6 bases). Trimming left V 7 bases short and J 0 bases short, with 16 bases between. The CDR3 covers 16 residues. Germline V CDR1 and CDR2: LNHDA, SQIVND (reference sequence). CDR3 bases: TGTGCCAGTACCCCCCAGGGGACCCTCTCTGGAAACACCATATATTTT. This codes for CASTPQGTLSGNTIYF.

The V gene is TRBV7-9, the J gene TRBJ2-6, with TRBD1 identical over 8 bases. Germline lookup yields CDR1 SEHNR and CDR2 FQNEAQ (reference sequence). This CDR3 is 17 amino acids long. Trimming at V came to 5 bases and at J to 3 bases, leaving 9 bases not matched to a gene. The CDR3 protein is CASSLGQGASGANVLTF. As DNA, the CDR3 is TGTGCCAGCAGCCTAGGACAGGGCGCGAGTGGGGCCAACGTCCTGACTTTC.

The chain is built from TRBV24-1 and TRBJ2-2, with 8 bases aligning to TRBD1. CDR1 and CDR2 from the germline V gene are KGHDR and SFDVKD. This CDR3 region has 16 residues. J gave up 7 bases and V 1 base, and 7 bases lay outside the gene matches. The CDR3 DNA sequence: TGTGCCACCAGTGATTTAGGCCAGGGGGCAGGCGGGGAGCTGTTTTTT. The encoded protein is CATSDLGQGAGGELFF.

The rearrangement uses TRBV27 and TRBJ1-4; D is unclear. The CDR3 runs 15 residues. Germline V lookup: CDR1 MNHEY, CDR2 SMNVEV (reference sequence). The V and J ends lost 1 base and 3 bases respectively, with 9 bases between them. The CDR3: CASSLFREPNEKLFF. The CDR3 DNA reads TGTGCCAGCAGTTTATTTCGGGAGCCTAATGAAAAACTGTTTTTT.

The genes are TRBV19 and TRBJ2-5; D unresolved. This CDR3 spans 14 amino acids. The germline V gene encodes CDR1 LNHDA and CDR2 SQIVND (reference sequence). V lost 3 bases and J 3 bases, leaving 11 bases between the germline ends. DNA for the CDR3: TGTGCCAGTAGTATGTTTTGGGCCAAAGAGACCCAGTACTTC. This gives the protein CASSMFWAKETQYF.

The chain couples TRBV29-1 to TRBJ2-7, with 11 bases lining up with TRBD2. CDR3 length equals 14 residues. The ends lost 4 bases at V and 3 bases at J; junction bases unmatched: 5. The V gene's germline CDR1 is SQVTM and CDR2 ANQGSEA. The CDR3 region has the DNA TGCAGCGTTGTCCTACTAGCGGGGGACTACGAGCAGTACTTC. Residues: CSVVLLAGDYEQYF.